These 8 T cell receptor beta chains originate from one sample sequenced in a study of HIV-infected patients and healthy controls. Around 0.5 ug RNA was reverse transcribed with alpha and beta constant-region primers. Using multiplexing indices, alpha and beta chain libraries were generated apart by chain-specific third strand synthesis. TCRdb used MiXCR to reprocess the 5' RACE reads, holding one entry per CDR3 protein. The table lists under 20,000 distinct CDR3 sequences, about 9.5% of them singletons, with 3.1% in the top ten. Whole blood was used without fractionation, so all unsorted peripheral T cells were included. Sequences were obtained from blood. The receptors originated from an adult in good health.

This clonotype was seen only a few times. The chain has TRBV30 and TRBJ1-6; D ambiguous. This CDR3 spans 14 amino acids. V lost 0 bases, J lost 8 bases, and 11 bases lay in between. The V gene's germline CDR1 is GTSNPN and CDR2 SVGIG (reference sequence). For the CDR3, the DNA is TGTGCCTGGAGTGTAACGGTATCGGATTCACCCCTCCACTTT. This translates into CAWSVTVSDSPLHF.

The chain carries TRBV10-3 and TRBJ2-3, with D maybe TRBD2 (5 bases). CDR3 length: 15 residues. Germline V lookup: CDR1 ENHRY, CDR2 SYGVKD. Trimming cost V 4 bases and J 0 bases, with 11 bases left between them. The CDR3 region has the DNA TGTGCCATCAGTGGCGGGTCTCCTAGCACAGATACGCAGTATTTT. Its protein product is CAISGGSPSTDTQYF.

This clonotype has a count of ten or more. The genes are TRBV4-1 and TRBJ2-3; 9 positions agree with TRBD2. CDR3 length: 17 residues. V lost 1 base to trimming and J lost 2 bases; unmatched junction nucleotides: 7. The germline CDR1 and CDR2 sequences are MGHRA and YSYEKL. This CDR3 is CASSQAGLAGNTDTQYF. The CDR3 nucleotides read TGCGCCAGCAGCCAAGCAGGGCTAGCGGGGAACACAGATACGCAGTATTTT.

The rearrangement links TRBV20-1 to TRBJ1-1; 8 nucleotides line up with TRBD1. This CDR3 is built from 15 residues. V was pared by 5 bases and J by 1 base, with 9 bases of the junction left unmatched. CDR1 is DFQATT, CDR2 SNEGSKA, per germline (reference sequence). CDR3 sequence: CSAEGWGTGNTEAFF. CDR3 sequence (DNA): TGCAGTGCTGAGGGGTGGGGGACAGGGAACACTGAAGCTTTCTTT.

This clonotype was counted ten times or more. The chain is built from TRBV6-6 and TRBJ2-7; D is possibly TRBD2 (6 bases). The CDR3 spans 14 residues. Trimming removed 4 bases from V and 2 bases from J, with 12 bases in between. CDR1 and CDR2 (germline): MNHNY, SVGAGI (reference sequence). The CDR3: CASSSEGFAYEQYF. Written as DNA, the CDR3 is TGTGCCAGCAGTTCGGAGGGGTTTGCCTACGAGCAGTACTTC.

The chain uses TRBV5-1 and TRBJ2-7; the match to TRBD2 covers 12 bases. After removal of 2 bases from V and 5 bases from J, the junction contained 11 bases not matched to a gene. CDR3 length: 17 amino acids. Germline V gene data show CDR1 as SGHRS and CDR2 as YFSETQ. This CDR3 reads CASSFVLAGGPSHEQYF. CDR3 nucleotide sequence: TGCGCCAGCAGCTTTGTGCTAGCGGGAGGGCCTTCCCACGAGCAGTACTTC.

The chain employs TRBV10-3 and TRBJ2-5, with a possible D match to TRBD2 (5 bases). Germline values: CDR1 ENHRY, CDR2 SYGVKD. This CDR3 has 11 residues. The V and J ends lost 10 bases and 5 bases respectively, with 11 bases between them. CDR3 bases: TGTGCCACTATTAGGGAGGAGACCCAGTACTTC. It is translated as CATIREETQYF.

This clonotype ranks as large (0.1 to 1%). The V gene is TRBV4-2, the J gene TRBJ1-3; 9 nucleotides agree with TRBD1. From germline, CDR1 is LGHNA and CDR2 YNFKEQ. The CDR3 runs to 15 residues. Trimming took 4 bases from V and 2 from J; bases not matched to a gene: 3. CDR3 DNA sequence: TGTGCCAGCAGCCGCTGGGACAGGGCTGGAAACACCATATATTTT. Its protein is CASSRWDRAGNTIYF.